Shown below are 18 T cell receptor beta chains from a single sample sequenced in a study of molecular identifiers for immune sequencing clone quantification. From the PCR reads, TCRdb called clonotypes with MiXCR, one entry per CDR3 protein. The sample shows nearly 650,000 distinct CDR3 sequences, 25% of them seen only once. Sequencing was carried out using naive CD8+ T cells from blood, with Jurkat cell RNA spiked in. Subset indicated: FACS-sorted CD8+CD4-CCR7+CD45RA+ naive T cells. These receptors originate from a human donor in good health. Some libraries in this study had Jurkat cell RNA spiked in.

V is TRBV7-6 and J is TRBJ2-6; D is possibly TRBD1 (6 bases). Germline V CDR1 and CDR2: SGHVS, FNYEAQ. Trimming left V 5 bases short and J 1 base short, with 12 bases between. There are 16 residues in the CDR3. CDR3 bases: TGTGCCAGCAGCCTAGGCAGGGGATCTGGGGCCAACGTCCTGACTTTC. As protein: CASSLGRGSGANVLTF. Looking up the rest from reference TRBV7-6 and TRBJ2-6 gives the full variable domain: GAGVSQSPRYKVTKRGQDVALRCDPISGHVSLYWYRQALGQGPEFLTYFNYEAQQDKSGLPNDRFSAERPEGSISTLTIQRTEQRDSAMYRCASSLGRGSGANVLTFGAGSRLTVL.

This clonotype has at least ten counts. This chain links TRBV2 with TRBJ2-7; no clear D gene. The CDR3 contains 12 residues. Germline V gene lookup returns CDR1 SNHLY and CDR2 FYNNEI. The V and J ends lost 7 bases and 2 bases respectively, with 9 bases between them. The CDR3 nucleotides are TGTGCCAGCAATCCTCGAGCCTACGAGCAGTACTTC. The encoded protein is CASNPRAYEQYF.

A few counts support this clonotype. This sequence joins TRBV4-1 and TRBJ1-5; 9 nucleotides match TRBD1. The CDR3 is 15 amino acids. The V and J ends lost 0 bases and 7 bases, in that order; junction bases with no gene match: 4. Germline V gene data show CDR1 as MGHRA and CDR2 as YSYEKL. The CDR3 DNA reads TGCGCCAGCAGCCAAGAAGACAGGGGGTGGCAGCCCCAGCATTTT. Amino acid sequence: CASSQEDRGWQPQHF.

This clonotype was seen many times. This rearrangement joins TRBV7-9 to TRBJ1-6; D remains unclear. Germline V gene sequence: CDR1 SEHNR, CDR2 FQNEAQ (reference sequence). The CDR3 loop spans 14 amino acids. V lost 1 base and J 5 bases, leaving 6 bases between the germline ends. In DNA, the CDR3 is TGTGCCAGCAGCTTAGTTGGGGATAATTCACCCCTCCACTTT. This translates into CASSLVGDNSPLHF.

This clonotype was seen only a few times. The CDR3 is CASSIYREPNQPQHF. Here the CDR3 DNA reads TGTGCCAGTAGTATATACCGGGAGCCCAATCAGCCCCAGCATTTT. J is TRBJ1-5 and V is TRBV19; D unresolved. Trimming took off 2 bases at V and 3 bases at J, with 11 bases between the two ends. The CDR3 is 15 amino acids. The V gene's germline CDR1 is LNHDA and CDR2 SQIVND (reference sequence).

The V gene is TRBV20-1, the J gene TRBJ2-5; D remains ambiguous. CDR1 is DFQATT, CDR2 SNEGSKA, per germline (reference sequence). The CDR3 extends over 13 amino acids. Between the trimmed V and J ends, which lost 1 base and 2 bases, there was a span of 8 bases. CDR3 bases: TGCAGTGCTAGAGTGGCTAGACAAGAGACCCAGTACTTC. Protein: CSARVARQETQYF.

V is TRBV6-5 and J is TRBJ1-5, with D possibly being TRBD1 (6 bases). The CDR3 covers 13 residues. The germline V gene encodes CDR1 MNHEY and CDR2 SVGAGI. V gave up 6 bases and J gave up 6 bases, with 12 bases separating them. For the CDR3, the DNA is TGTGCCAGCAGCCCCACAGGGCTTCAGCCCCAGCATTTT. As protein: CASSPTGLQPQHF.

The chain employs TRBV29-1 and TRBJ2-1; D gene uncertain. The germline V gene encodes CDR1 SQVTM and CDR2 ANQGSEA. This CDR3 region has 13 residues. Deletions cut 7 bases from V and 8 bases from J, with 18 bases between. The CDR3 coding sequence is TGCAGCGCTGACGGAATCAGGTACGATGAGCAGTTCTTC. Amino acid sequence: CSADGIRYDEQFF.

A remark on this clonotype: The CDR3 carries no conserved terminal phenylalanine or tryptophan, so it likely arises from a read error. The rearrangement joins TRBV6-2 or TRBV6-3 to TRBJ1-5, with 12 bases fitting TRBD1. Germline CDR1 MNHEY, CDR2 SVGEGT. This CDR3 is built from 16 residues. The CDR3 loop reads CASSNPWDRGLQPQHL. The CDR3 DNA follows: TGCGCCAGCAGTAATCCGTGGGACAGGGGGCTTCAGCCCCAGCATCTT.

V gene TRBV30 combines with J gene TRBJ2-3; TRBD1 aligns across 8 bases. After removal of 5 bases from V and 0 bases from J, the junction contained 16 bases not matched to a gene. The CDR3 has 18 amino acids. In germline, CDR1 is GTSNPN, CDR2 SVGIG (reference sequence). The CDR3 region is CAWRDRLLTTSSTDTQYF. DNA of the CDR3: TGTGCCTGGCGGGACAGGCTATTGACTACCTCTAGCACAGATACGCAGTATTTT.

This clonotype was detected only a few times. This chain connects TRBV11-2 to TRBJ2-1; a weak D match, TRBD2 (6 bases). V was shortened by 1 base and J by 4 bases, with 11 bases between the two germline ends. The CDR3 length is 15 residues. Germline CDR1 SGHAT, CDR2 FQNNGV. The CDR3 sequence: CASSLVNSGYNEQFF. The CDR3, as DNA: TGTGCCAGCAGCTTAGTAAATAGCGGATACAATGAGCAGTTCTTC.

This clonotype showed up many times. The chain combines TRBV20-1 with TRBJ1-1; unclear D gene. This CDR3 comprises 10 residues. Deletions cut 5 bases from V and 7 bases from J, with 8 bases between. Germline V gives CDR1 DFQATT, CDR2 SNEGSKA (reference sequence). CDR3 nucleotide sequence: TGCAGTGCTGAAGAGGGTGAAGCTTTCTTT. Encoded protein: CSAEEGEAFF.

This clonotype was counted a few times. CDR3 DNA: TGTGCCAGCAGCTCCAACCGGGGATTTACCTACGAGCAGTACTTC. This codes for CASSSNRGFTYEQYF. The rearrangement uses TRBV7-6 and TRBJ2-7, with D perhaps matching TRBD2 (5 bases). This CDR3 is 15 amino acids long. Per germline, CDR1 SGHVS and CDR2 FNYEAQ. Trimming took off 4 bases at V and 2 bases at J, with 15 bases between the two ends.

The chain is built from TRBV7-8 and TRBJ2-1, with 7 bases aligning to TRBD2. This CDR3 is built from 14 residues. Germline CDR1 and CDR2: SGHVS and FQNEAQ. The V and J ends lost 6 bases and 10 bases, in that order; junction bases with no gene match: 12. The chain's CDR3 is CASSTGGGLVEQFF. The CDR3 DNA sequence: TGTGCCAGCAGTACTGGGGGGGGGTTGGTGGAGCAGTTCTTC.

This clonotype appeared a few times. The J gene is TRBJ2-3, the V gene TRBV20-1; no firm D call. CDR3 length: 14 amino acids. Germline-derived CDR1 and CDR2 are DFQATT and SNEGSKA (reference sequence). V shed 0 bases and J shed 3 bases, with 10 bases lying between them. CDR3 in amino acids: CSARDLRLTDTQYF. The CDR3 coding sequence is TGCAGTGCTAGAGATTTGCGATTGACAGATACGCAGTATTTT.

There are a few counts of this clonotype. V usage is TRBV12-3 or TRBV12-4 and J usage is TRBJ2-2, with D unclear. Trimming left V 7 bases short and J 0 bases short, with 6 bases between. The CDR3 length is 13 residues. The CDR3 sequence: CASKGANTGELFF. In nucleotides, the CDR3 is TGTGCCAGCAAAGGAGCGAACACCGGGGAGCTGTTTTTT.

This clonotype was seen many times. The chain employs TRBV19 and TRBJ1-1; TRBD1 is a possible D gene (6 bases). CDR1 is LNHDA and CDR2 is SQIVND in the germline V gene (reference sequence). The CDR3 length is 14 residues. Between the trimmed V and J ends, which lost 4 bases and 2 bases, there was a span of 11 bases. The CDR3 is CASSRWTDNTEAFF. In nucleotides, the CDR3 is TGTGCCAGTAGTAGGTGGACAGATAACACTGAAGCTTTCTTT.

This clonotype turned up a few times. The genes are TRBV6-5 and TRBJ2-5, with D maybe TRBD2 (5 bases). The V gene lost 7 bases and the J gene lost 1 base, with 16 bases spanning the gap. CDR1 and CDR2 (germline): MNHEY, SVGAGI. This CDR3 has 15 residues. The CDR3 DNA is TGTGCCAGCACCACCGGACTCGAGGCCCAAGAGACCCAGTACTTC. As protein: CASTTGLEAQETQYF.